Following are 16 T cell receptor beta chains from one sample sequenced in a study of T cell responses to AZD1222 COVID-19 vaccine. Sequenced by immunoSEQ multiplex PCR; TCRdb stores in-frame clones only, minus some. The profile shows 100,000 or so clones, more than 75% of them singletons. The source material was peripheral blood, sampled on day 0 of AZD1222 vaccination. The source of these receptors is an adult in good health.

V usage is TRBV11-2 and J usage is TRBJ1-1; D may be TRBD1 (5 bases). This CDR3 is built from 12 residues. Germline CDR1 reads SGHAT; CDR2 reads FQNNGV. Deletions cut 5 bases from V and 10 bases from J, with 14 bases between. The CDR3 spells CASSPGPARAFF. Written as DNA, the CDR3 is TGTGCCAGCAGCCCAGGGCCCGCTCGAGCTTTCTTT.

The chain uses TRBV6-1 and TRBJ2-3; 14 nucleotides agree with TRBD2. CDR1 is MNHNS, CDR2 SASEGT, per germline. V lost 2 bases, J lost 1 base, and 5 bases stayed unmatched. The CDR3 runs to 18 residues. CDR3 sequence reads: CASSERLAGGIGTDTQYF. Here the CDR3 DNA reads TGTGCCAGCAGTGAAAGACTAGCGGGAGGGATCGGCACAGATACGCAGTATTTT.

The chain employs TRBV30 and TRBJ1-2, with a tentative D call TRBD1 (6 bases). The CDR3 has 11 residues. CDR1 is GTSNPN and CDR2 is SVGIG in the germline V gene (reference sequence). In DNA form, the CDR3 reads TGTGTCCTCGGTGCAGGGGTTGGCTACACCTTC. It codes for CVLGAGVGYTF.

The chain recombines TRBV5-4 with TRBJ2-2, with 13 nucleotides matching TRBD2. The CDR3 consists of 17 residues. Germline V CDR1 and CDR2: SGHNT, YYREEE (reference sequence). The V and J ends lost 3 bases and 10 bases, in that order; junction bases with no gene match: 12. DNA for the CDR3: TGTGCCAGCAGCTATGGGGGGACTAGCGGGATTTTGCTGGAGCTGTTTTTT. Its protein product is CASSYGGTSGILLELFF.

This sequence joins TRBV6-2 or TRBV6-3 and TRBJ2-1; TRBD1 agrees at 7 bases. The CDR3 covers 15 residues. Trimming at V came to 2 bases and at J to 4 bases, leaving 5 bases not matched to a gene. Germline lookup yields CDR1 MNHEY and CDR2 SVGEGT. Written as DNA, the CDR3 is TGTGCCAGCAGTTACGATGGACAGGTTTACAATGAGCAGTTCTTC. It encodes CASSYDGQVYNEQFF.

The J gene is TRBJ1-1, the V gene TRBV29-1; TRBD1 agrees at 12 bases. Looked up from germline, CDR1 is SQVTM and CDR2 is ANQGSEA. The CDR3 totals 13 residues. V was pared by 7 bases and J by 4 bases, with 4 bases of the junction left unmatched. CDR3 nucleotide sequence: TGCAGCGCCGGGACAGGGGGCGGCACTGAAGCTTTCTTT. This sequence encodes CSAGTGGGTEAFF.

This clone was seen once. The rearrangement joins TRBV21-1 to TRBJ2-3; the DNA was not compared with TRBD2, the D call given in the table. TRBV21-1 is a pseudogene locus. This CDR3 spans 18 amino acids. In DNA form, the CDR3 reads TGTGCCAGCAGCAAAGCACCCACTAGCGGGAGGCCAACAGATACGCAGTATTTT. Its translation is CASSKAPTSGRPTDTQYF.

The chain uses TRBV3-1 (or the pseudogene TRBV3-2) and TRBJ1-2; the D gene is possibly TRBD1 (5 bases). Trimming shortened V by 1 base and J by 8 bases, and 14 bases separated the two germline ends. Looked up from germline, CDR1 is LGHDT and CDR2 is YNNKEL (reference sequence). The CDR3 has 14 residues. CDR3 residues: CASSQGTREQGYTF. In DNA form, the CDR3 reads TGTGCCAGCAGCCAAGGGACCAGGGAACAAGGCTACACCTTC.

This clone occurred once. This rearrangement joins TRBV27 to TRBJ2-7, with TRBD2 matching 7 bases. This CDR3 has 14 amino acids. V was clipped by 4 bases and J by 6 bases; unmatched bases: 9. Germline V gives CDR1 MNHEY, CDR2 SMNVEV (reference sequence). For the CDR3, the DNA is TGTGCCAGCAGTTGGGGCGGGGAGGGCGGCGAGCAGTACTTC. Translating gives CASSWGGEGGEQYF.

J is TRBJ2-7 and V is TRBV6-5; D gene ambiguous. Germline CDR1 reads MNHEY; CDR2 reads SVGAGI. Deletions cut 6 bases from V and 2 bases from J, with 11 bases between. CDR3 length equals 13 residues. Here the CDR3 DNA reads TGTGCCAGCAGCTCCGAACGCCCCTACGAGCAGTACTTC. Translating gives CASSSERPYEQYF.

The CDR3, as DNA: TGCGCCAGCAGCTACCAGGGGAGCGGAAACACCATATATTTT. It specifies CASSYQGSGNTIYF. The V and J genes are TRBV5-1 and TRBJ1-3; TRBD1 is a possible D gene (6 bases). This CDR3 has 14 amino acids. Germline V CDR1 and CDR2: SGHRS, YFSETQ. With 3 bases removed from V and 4 bases from J, the gap between germline ends came to 11 bases. Full variable domain (outside the CDR3, taken from reference TRBV5-1 and TRBJ1-3): KAGVTQTPRYLIKTRGQQVTLSCSPISGHRSVSWYQQTPGQGLQFLFEYFSETQRNKGNFPGRFSGRQFSNSRSEMNVSTLELGDSALYLCASSYQGSGNTIYFGEGSWLTVV.

For the CDR3, the DNA is TGTGCCAGCAGCTTAGCAGGGTCCAATCAGCCCCAGCATTTT. It translates to CASSLAGSNQPQHF. The chain combines TRBV5-4 with TRBJ1-5, with D tentatively TRBD1 (5 bases). Germline CDR1 SGHNT, CDR2 YYREEE (reference sequence). The CDR3 has 14 residues. Trimming removed 2 bases from V and 3 bases from J, with 9 bases in between.

This chain joins TRBV4-2 and TRBJ2-2; D is unclear. V lost 1 base and J 4 bases, leaving 4 bases between the germline ends. The germline CDR1 and CDR2 sequences are LGHNA and YNFKEQ. The CDR3 extends over 13 amino acids. CDR3 nucleotide sequence: TGTGCCAGCAGCCAAGGCAGCACCGGGGAGCTGTTTTTT. Protein sequence: CASSQGSTGELFF.

This sequence joins TRBV6-5 and TRBJ2-7; possible D gene TRBD1, 6 bases. In germline, CDR1 is MNHEY, CDR2 SVGAGI. There are 15 residues in the CDR3. Trimming took 0 bases from V and 2 from J, leaving 11 bases between them. This CDR3 is CASSYSGTRAYEQYF. CDR3 nucleotides: TGTGCCAGCAGTTACTCCGGGACAAGAGCCTACGAGCAGTACTTC.

V usage is TRBV6-6 and J usage is TRBJ2-1; 14 bases line up with TRBD2. In germline, CDR1 is MNHNY, CDR2 SVGAGI (reference sequence). The J segment lost 6 bases and the V segment lost 7 bases, leaving 8 bases of the junction unmatched. This CDR3 comprises 16 residues. The CDR3 sequence is CASMTSGRGSSNEQFF. Here the CDR3 DNA reads TGTGCCAGCATGACTAGCGGGAGGGGCAGTAGCAATGAGCAGTTCTTC.

The chain combines TRBV4-2 with TRBJ2-6; weak D call: TRBD1 (5 bases). Trimming shortened V by 4 bases and J by 4 bases, and 11 bases separated the two germline ends. This CDR3 contains 15 residues. Germline V gives CDR1 LGHNA, CDR2 YNFKEQ. CDR3 loop: CASSPQGSGANVLTF. CDR3 DNA: TGTGCCAGCAGCCCCCAGGGATCGGGGGCCAACGTCCTGACTTTC.